This T cell receptor beta chain was identified in a study of blood T cell repertoires in COVID-19. The ends were cut back, 2 bases at V and 12 bases at J, with 11 bases in the middle. Germline V gene data show CDR1 as MNHNY and CDR2 as SVGAGI (reference sequence). The CDR3 extends over 12 amino acids. Assay: immunoSEQ multiplex PCR; the TCRdb copy retains only in-frame clones and omits some. The sample lists 200,000 to 300,000 clones, about 90% occurring once. The source of this sequence is a woman between 35 and 50 years old with acute or convalescent COVID-19. Sequenced material: peripheral blood. V and J are TRBV6-6 and TRBJ2-1; D is perhaps TRBD1 (5 bases). CDR3 nucleotides: TGTGCCAGCAGTTACGAGCAGGGCACGCAGTTCTTC. This gives the protein CASSYEQGTQFF.